This TCR beta chain was documented in a study of T cell repertoires in cytomegalovirus infection. Study-level points and caveats: Summed public TCR beta family frequency identified CMV carriers bearing the relevant HLA.

TCRdb independently ran MiXCR on the reads; one entry per CDR3 protein. The data contain approximately 110,000 distinct CDR3 sequences, more than 25% of them seen just once; the ten biggest clones take up approximately 59%. Germline V lookup: CDR1 SGHAT, CDR2 FQNNGV. This CDR3 contains 18 residues. With 1 base clipped from V and 6 bases from J, the junction kept 13 bases outside the gene matches. The table lists this clonotype with many counts. Its cognate antigen is unknown. The source material was CD8+ T cells from cultured PBMCs, sampled from culture after CMV antigen stimulation. This TCR came from a human donor in good health (CMV status not recorded). Some clones in this sample may be carry-over from other donors' samples. The rearrangement joins TRBV11-2 to TRBJ2-7; 12 bases are shared with TRBD1. The CDR3 reads CASSLVNLFRDRGPEQYF. The CDR3 DNA reads TGTGCCAGCAGCTTAGTTAATCTTTTTCGGGACAGGGGGCCCGAGCAGTACTTC.